Below are 7 T cell receptor beta chains sequenced from a single sample in a study of cytomegalovirus exposure and HLA in healthy donors. A multiplex PCR was run with 60 Vbeta primers and 13 Jbeta primers. TCRdb's table, derived via immunoSEQ multiplex PCR, lists solely in-frame clones and lacks some. Among 170,000 or so clones listed, roughly four fifths were seen once. Sample: PBMCs. These receptor sequences come from a male donor in good health and CMV-seronegative.

This chain links TRBV28 with TRBJ2-7; 10 positions match TRBD1. The V gene's germline CDR1 is MDHEN and CDR2 SYDVKM. The CDR3 length is 14 residues. Trimming cost V 3 bases and J 3 bases; bases outside gene matches: 2. CDR3 residues: CASSLGQGYYEQYF. In nucleotides, the CDR3 is TGTGCCAGCAGTTTGGGACAGGGGTACTACGAGCAGTACTTC.

About this clone itself: This same CDR3 is encoded by further DNA sequences in the sample. V gene TRBV18 combines with J gene TRBJ1-5, with a tentative D call TRBD1 (5 bases). This CDR3 spans 13 amino acids. The V end was cut by 3 bases, the J end by 5 bases, with 8 bases between. Germline CDR1 reads KGHSH; CDR2 reads LQKENI. The CDR3 bases are TGTGCCAGCTCACCGCTACAGGATCAGCCCCAGCATTTT. Translating gives CASSPLQDQPQHF.

This clone was counted a few times. The same CDR3 is also encoded by other DNA sequences in this sample. The gene calls are TRBV7-2 and TRBJ1-5, with 9 nucleotides matching TRBD1. The germline gives CDR1 SGHTA, CDR2 FQGNSA. Unmatched junction bases numbered 1, after V lost 0 bases and J lost 4 bases. The CDR3 runs to 15 residues. Here the CDR3 reads CASSLAGTGNQPQHF. In nucleotides, the CDR3 is TGTGCCAGCAGCTTAGCCGGGACAGGGAATCAGCCCCAGCATTTT.

The chain couples TRBV5-1 to TRBJ2-3, with 13 bases that match TRBD2. The trim removed 5 bases at V and 2 bases at J, leaving 2 bases unmatched. Per the germline V gene, CDR1 is SGHRS and CDR2 is YFSETQ. This CDR3 has 15 amino acids. For the CDR3, the DNA is TGCGCCAGCAGGGGACTAGCGGGGACCACAGATACGCAGTATTTT. Protein product: CASRGLAGTTDTQYF.

CDR3 DNA sequence: TGTGCCAGCACCTACCTCTCTAGGGGGCCTGGAAACACCATATATTTT. This codes for CASTYLSRGPGNTIYF. The V and J genes are TRBV28 and TRBJ1-3; 7 nucleotides match TRBD1. The CDR3 runs 16 residues. CDR1 MDHEN and CDR2 SYDVKM come from the germline V gene. V dropped 7 bases and J dropped 2; count of bases not matched to a gene: 11.

With respect to this clone: At one boundary the junction diverges from the germline segment, which might be a read error. The rearrangement uses TRBV9 and TRBJ2-4, with D tentatively TRBD2 (5 bases). The CDR3 runs 10 residues. Germline-derived CDR1 and CDR2 are SGDLS and YYNGEE. Here the CDR3 reads CASSVEEDHF. The CDR3 DNA sequence: TGTGCCAGCAGCGTAGAGGAGGACCACTTC.

This clone was observed once. The V call is TRBV5-1, the J call TRBJ1-5; maybe TRBD1 (5 bases). The germline gives CDR1 SGHRS, CDR2 YFSETQ. V lost 3 bases to trimming and J lost 7 bases, with 11 bases between them. This CDR3 is 13 amino acids long. The DNA of the CDR3 is TGCGCCAGCAGCTGGGGGGGGAACCAGCCCCAGCATTTT. It codes for CASSWGGNQPQHF.